What follows is one T cell receptor beta chain and its context. The sample belongs to a study of neoadjuvant anti-PD-1 for oral cavity cancer. Noted time point: after neoadjuvant nivolumab, at surgical resection. Patients were newly diagnosed with stage II-IVA oral cavity squamous cell carcinoma without prior systemic or radiation treatment. Method: immunoSEQ multiplex PCR; TCRdb's copy keeps in-frame clones and lacks some. The table has roughly 14,000 clones, around three quarters seen once; the top ten hold about 3%. V dropped 4 bases and J dropped 2; count of bases not matched to a gene: 9. Germline values: CDR1 SGHNT, CDR2 YENEEA. CDR3 length: 16 residues.

The chain links TRBV11-3 to TRBJ2-3; 7 bases align to TRBD1. Sequencing used PBMCs, obtained after nivolumab (anti-PD-1) treatment. The TCR sequence derives from a person aged 35 to 85 with oral cavity squamous cell carcinoma. The CDR3 loop is CASSSARQGPTDTQYF. The CDR3 DNA reads as TGTGCCAGCAGCTCCGCCCGACAGGGACCCACAGATACGCAGTATTTT.